These 5 T cell receptor beta chains were sequenced from one sample in a study of memory CD4+ T cells and cytomegalovirus serostatus. Data came from immunoSEQ multiplex PCR; TCRdb stores just in-frame clones and leaves some out. The sample lists some 48,000 clones; around four fifths were seen once. Single viable CD3+CD4+CD8-CD45RO+ cells were sorted as the memory CD4+ T cells. The sample was memory CD4+ T cells from blood. These receptors were obtained from an adult in good health and CMV-seronegative.

The CDR3: CASSMGLRAYEQYF. The CDR3 nucleotides read TGTGCCAGTAGTATGGGGTTGCGTGCCTACGAGCAGTACTTC. The rearrangement joins TRBV19 to TRBJ2-7; D unclear. CDR1 and CDR2 (germline): LNHDA, SQIVND (reference sequence). This CDR3 comprises 14 residues. Trimming shortened V by 3 bases and J by 2 bases, and 11 bases separated the two germline ends.

Comment on this clone: The sample holds other DNA sequences that translate to the same CDR3. The chain has TRBV5-4 and TRBJ2-2, with D perhaps being TRBD1 or TRBD2 (5 bases each). The CDR3 consists of 15 residues. Per the germline V gene, CDR1 is SGHNT and CDR2 is YYREEE (reference sequence). V dropped 0 bases and J dropped 5 bases, with 11 bases sitting between them. CDR3 residues: CASSLDGKGTGELFF. CDR3 bases: TGTGCCAGCAGCTTGGACGGGAAGGGGACCGGGGAGCTGTTTTTT.

A remark on this clone: Given a much more abundant clone one base away, this may be a read error. Different DNA sequences within this sample yield the same CDR3. The genes are TRBV28 and TRBJ2-2, with 7 bases identical to TRBD1. This CDR3 comprises 14 residues. CDR1 and CDR2 (germline): MDHEN, SYDVKM. With V trimmed by 5 bases and J by 8 bases, 8 bases remained unmatched. Written as DNA, the CDR3 is TGTGCCAGCAGTCCCAGGACAGGAAAAGGGGAGCTGTTTTTT. Translating it yields CASSPRTGKGELFF.

This chain links TRBV7-9 with TRBJ1-2, with D uncertain. This CDR3 is 12 amino acids long. CDR1 is SEHNR, CDR2 FQNEAQ, per germline (reference sequence). Trimming cost V 3 bases and J 5 bases, with 7 bases left between them. DNA for the CDR3: TGTGCCAGCAGCTTCCGGGCATATGGCTACACCTTC. This translates into CASSFRAYGYTF.

V gene TRBV27 combines with J gene TRBJ2-7; the D gene is possibly TRBD1 (6 bases). CDR3 length: 13 amino acids. Trimming took off 6 bases at V and 6 bases at J, with 15 bases between the two ends. Germline-derived CDR1 and CDR2 are MNHEY and SMNVEV (reference sequence). In nucleotides, the CDR3 is TGTGCCAGCAGGAGTACAGGGTCTGGCGAGCAGTACTTC. This codes for CASRSTGSGEQYF.